Shown below are 18 T cell receptor beta chains from a single sample sequenced in a study of shared clonotypes between healthy human individuals. The naive CD8 subset, CD45RO-negative cells positively selected for CCR7, excluded terminally differentiated effector memory CD45RA+ cells. Method: immunoSEQ multiplex PCR; TCRdb's copy keeps in-frame clones and lacks some. The sample records hundreds of thousands of clones, about 92% being singletons. Material for sequencing was naive CD8+ T cells sorted from blood. Receptor source: a man aged 25-45 years in good health.

About this clone: Within the sample, other DNA sequences also encode this same CDR3. The V and J genes are TRBV7-9 and TRBJ1-5; 9 bases line up with TRBD1. J was trimmed by 4 bases and V by 5 bases; bases with no gene match: 3. CDR1 and CDR2 (germline): SEHNR, FQNEAQ (reference sequence). The CDR3 runs to 14 residues. In DNA, the CDR3 is TGTGCCAGCAGCCCCGACAGGGGGAATCAGCCCCAGCATTTT. Translated: CASSPDRGNQPQHF. The full variable domain, completed using reference TRBV7-9 and TRBJ1-5, is DTGVSQNPRHKITKRGQNVTFRCDPISEHNRLYWYRQTLGQGPEFLTYFQNEAQLEKSRLLSDRFSAERPKGSFSTLEIQRTEQGDSAMYLCASSPDRGNQPQHFGDGTRLSIL.

As to this clone: Other DNA variants within this sample encode the same CDR3. The chain combines TRBV4-1 with TRBJ1-5; D is perhaps TRBD1 (5 bases). In germline, CDR1 is MGHRA, CDR2 YSYEKL. The CDR3 has 14 residues. Trimming took 5 bases from V and 6 from J, leaving 14 bases between them. Written as DNA, the CDR3 is TGCGCCAGCAGCGTACTCCATGGGGGTCAGCCCCAGCATTTT. This encodes CASSVLHGGQPQHF.

The chain employs TRBV5-5 and TRBJ2-3; 11 bases match TRBD2. Germline assignment: CDR1 SGHKS and CDR2 YYEKEE (reference sequence). The CDR3 consists of 17 residues. After removal of 2 bases from V and 0 bases from J, the junction contained 5 bases not matched to a gene. The DNA for the CDR3 is TGTGCCAGCAGCTTCCCTTTAGCGGGAGGGAGCACAGATACGCAGTATTTT. Its translation: CASSFPLAGGSTDTQYF.

In regard to this clone: Other nucleotide sequences from this sample produce the same CDR3. The V call is TRBV27, the J call TRBJ2-3; 9 bases line up with TRBD2. Trimming removed 6 bases from V and 2 bases from J; junction bases left unmatched: 6. CDR1 is MNHEY and CDR2 is SMNVEV in the germline V gene (reference sequence). This CDR3 is 15 amino acids long. CDR3 coding DNA: TGTGCCAGCAGCCTTCTAGCGGGGATCACAGATACGCAGTATTTT. It encodes CASSLLAGITDTQYF.

This clone has at least ten counts. Other DNA variants within this sample encode the same CDR3. The CDR3: CASSLVGGEQFF. CDR3 DNA: TGCGCCAGCAGCTTGGTGGGTGGTGAGCAGTTCTTC. The rearrangement uses TRBV5-1 and TRBJ2-1; no reliable D call. Per germline, CDR1 SGHRS and CDR2 YFSETQ. The CDR3 is 12 residues long. Trimming took off 0 bases at V and 9 bases at J, with 7 bases between the two ends.

The J gene is TRBJ1-1, the V gene TRBV6-1; D uncertain. CDR1 and CDR2 from the germline V gene are MNHNS and SASEGT. This CDR3 is 14 amino acids long. Trimming stripped 1 base from V and 4 bases from J, with 10 bases between. Written as DNA, the CDR3 is TGTGCCAGCAGTGAAGACTTAATAGGCACTGAAGCTTTCTTT. Translation: CASSEDLIGTEAFF.

This chain joins TRBV7-2 and TRBJ2-1; D not certain. Germline CDR1 reads SGHTA; CDR2 reads FQGNSA. The CDR3 is made up of 12 amino acids. V dropped 2 bases and J dropped 9 bases, with 8 bases sitting between them. CDR3 coding DNA: TGTGCCAGCAGCTTACTCGGGCCTGAGCAGTTCTTC. Its protein is CASSLLGPEQFF.

In the case of this clone: At the DNA level, this CDR3 is encoded by other sequences in the same sample as well. The chain is built from TRBV27 and TRBJ1-5; D gene ambiguous. V lost 2 bases and J lost 5, with 10 bases in between. CDR1 is MNHEY, CDR2 SMNVEV, per germline (reference sequence). The CDR3 extends over 14 amino acids. The CDR3: CASSLGGIHQPQHF. For the CDR3, the DNA is TGTGCCAGCAGTTTAGGAGGCATACATCAGCCCCAGCATTTT.

The chain is built from TRBV4-1 and TRBJ2-3; D is perhaps TRBD2 (6 bases). Germline CDR1 MGHRA, CDR2 YSYEKL. V dropped 4 bases and J dropped 3 bases, with 20 bases sitting between them. The CDR3 covers 17 residues. This CDR3 reads CASSRVPGVEGTDTQYF. In DNA form, the CDR3 reads TGCGCCAGCAGCCGTGTCCCCGGGGTGGAGGGAACAGATACGCAGTATTTT.

The genes are TRBV4-2 and TRBJ2-7, with 7 bases lining up with TRBD1. Germline lookup yields CDR1 LGHNA and CDR2 YNFKEQ. The trim removed 2 bases at V and 5 bases at J, leaving 6 bases unmatched. This CDR3 has 14 amino acids. Here the CDR3 DNA reads TGTGCCAGCAGCCAACGAGGGGGCCGGCACGAGCAGTACTTC. Its protein product is CASSQRGGRHEQYF.

The chain carries TRBV4-1 and TRBJ2-7; D possibly corresponds to TRBD1 (6 bases). CDR3 length: 15 amino acids. The V gene lost 5 bases and the J gene lost 5 bases, with 19 bases spanning the gap. From germline, CDR1 is MGHRA and CDR2 YSYEKL. CDR3 region: CASSYREGKGDEQYF. In DNA, the CDR3 is TGCGCCAGCAGCTACCGGGAAGGAAAGGGGGACGAGCAGTACTTC.

The rearrangement joins TRBV7-9 to TRBJ2-1, with 10 bases matching TRBD1. V was pared by 5 bases and J by 6 bases, with 7 bases of the junction left unmatched. CDR3 length equals 15 residues. The germline gives CDR1 SEHNR, CDR2 FQNEAQ (reference sequence). The CDR3 region has the DNA TGTGCCAGCAGCAACCGGGACAGGGGAGTCAATGAGCAGTTCTTC. It specifies CASSNRDRGVNEQFF.

The rearrangement joins TRBV7-9 to TRBJ2-1; D not certain. The germline V and J ends were trimmed by 4 bases and 8 bases, with 12 bases remaining between them. Germline lookup yields CDR1 SEHNR and CDR2 FQNEAQ (reference sequence). The CDR3 runs to 13 residues. This chain's CDR3 is CASSSVPGDEQFF. The CDR3 DNA reads TGTGCCAGCAGCTCGGTTCCGGGCGATGAGCAGTTCTTC.

V and J are TRBV19 and TRBJ2-1; D call uncertain. With 3 bases removed from V and 5 bases from J, the gap between germline ends came to 14 bases. In germline, CDR1 is LNHDA, CDR2 SQIVND (reference sequence). The CDR3 is 15 residues long. The chain's CDR3 is CASSMIVSINNEQFF. CDR3 nucleotides: TGTGCCAGTAGTATGATAGTTTCCATTAACAATGAGCAGTTCTTC.

The rearrangement uses TRBV5-1 and TRBJ2-3; 10 nucleotides align to TRBD2. The CDR3 totals 17 residues. CDR1 SGHRS and CDR2 YFSETQ come from the germline V gene. The junction had 8 bases not matched to a gene; V was cut back by 4 bases and J by 0 bases. As DNA, the CDR3 is TGCGCCAGCAGCCGCCGGACTAGCGGTTTGAGCACAGATACGCAGTATTTT. Translating it yields CASSRRTSGLSTDTQYF. The entire variable domain, with the rest obtained from reference TRBV5-1 and TRBJ2-3, is as follows: KAGVTQTPRYLIKTRGQQVTLSCSPISGHRSVSWYQQTPGQGLQFLFEYFSETQRNKGNFPGRFSGRQFSNSRSEMNVSTLELGDSALYLCASSRRTSGLSTDTQYFGPGTRLTVL.

This rearrangement joins TRBV7-9 to TRBJ1-3, with D hard to call. This CDR3 region has 16 residues. Per the germline V gene, CDR1 is SEHNR and CDR2 is FQNEAQ (reference sequence). V was shortened by 2 bases and J by 0 bases, with 11 bases between the two germline ends. This chain's CDR3 is CASSLSDRVSGNTIYF. For the CDR3, the DNA is TGTGCCAGCAGCTTAAGCGACCGAGTCTCTGGAAACACCATATATTTT. The full variable domain, in which reference TRBV7-9 and TRBJ1-3 provide the parts outside the CDR3, is DTGVSQNPRHKITKRGQNVTFRCDPISEHNRLYWYRQTLGQGPEFLTYFQNEAQLEKSRLLSDRFSAERPKGSFSTLEIQRTEQGDSAMYLCASSLSDRVSGNTIYFGEGSWLTVV.

In regard to this clone: The identical CDR3 is also encoded by other nucleotide sequences in the sample. This chain uses TRBV7-9 with TRBJ1-1; 7 nucleotides align to TRBD1. The germline V gene encodes CDR1 SEHNR and CDR2 FQNEAQ (reference sequence). This CDR3 spans 13 amino acids. V shed 4 bases, J shed 1 base, and the junction held 0 bases outside the gene matches. The CDR3: CASSSGGNTEAFF. The CDR3 bases are TGTGCCAGCAGCTCAGGGGGGAACACTGAAGCTTTCTTT.

The chain joins TRBV29-1 to TRBJ2-7, with D unresolved. The CDR3 has 10 amino acids. CDR1 SQVTM and CDR2 ANQGSEA come from the germline V gene. The V gene lost 2 bases and the J gene lost 10 bases, with 9 bases spanning the gap. CDR3 DNA sequence: TGCAGCGTTGAATTGGAGCTTCAGTACTTC. Its protein product is CSVELELQYF.